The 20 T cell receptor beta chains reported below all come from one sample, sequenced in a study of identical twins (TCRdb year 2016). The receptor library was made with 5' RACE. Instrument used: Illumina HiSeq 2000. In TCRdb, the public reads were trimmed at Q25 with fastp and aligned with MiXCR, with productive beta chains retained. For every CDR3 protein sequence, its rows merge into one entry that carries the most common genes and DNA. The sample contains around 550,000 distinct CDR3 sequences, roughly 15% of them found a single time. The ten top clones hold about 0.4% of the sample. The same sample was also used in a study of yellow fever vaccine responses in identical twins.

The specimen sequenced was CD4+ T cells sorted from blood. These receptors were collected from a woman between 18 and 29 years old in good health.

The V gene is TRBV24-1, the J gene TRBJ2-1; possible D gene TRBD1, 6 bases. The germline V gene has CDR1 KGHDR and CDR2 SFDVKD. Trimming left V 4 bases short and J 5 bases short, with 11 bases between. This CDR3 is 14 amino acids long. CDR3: CATSDGQPNNEQFF. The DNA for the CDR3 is TGTGCCACCAGTGACGGACAGCCGAACAATGAGCAGTTCTTC.

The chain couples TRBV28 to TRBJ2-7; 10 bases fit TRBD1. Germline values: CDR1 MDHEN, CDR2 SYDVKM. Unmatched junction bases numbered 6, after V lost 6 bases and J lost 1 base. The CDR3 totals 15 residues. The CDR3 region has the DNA TGTGCCAGCAGCCTGACAGGGGGCCCTTCCTACGAGCAGTACTTC. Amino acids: CASSLTGGPSYEQYF.

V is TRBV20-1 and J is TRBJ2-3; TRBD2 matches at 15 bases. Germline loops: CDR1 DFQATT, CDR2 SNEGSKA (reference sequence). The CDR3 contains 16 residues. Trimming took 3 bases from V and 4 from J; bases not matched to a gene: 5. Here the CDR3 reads CSASAGLAGGADTQYF. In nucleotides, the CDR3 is TGCAGTGCTAGCGCGGGACTAGCGGGAGGAGCAGATACGCAGTATTTT.

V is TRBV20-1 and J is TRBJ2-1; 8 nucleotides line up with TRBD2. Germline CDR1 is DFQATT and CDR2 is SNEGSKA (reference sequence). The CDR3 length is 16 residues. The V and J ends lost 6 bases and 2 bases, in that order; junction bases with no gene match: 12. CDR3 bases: TGCAGTGCCGGAGCGGGAGTTGGCTTCCCCTACAATGAGCAGTTCTTC. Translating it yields CSAGAGVGFPYNEQFF.

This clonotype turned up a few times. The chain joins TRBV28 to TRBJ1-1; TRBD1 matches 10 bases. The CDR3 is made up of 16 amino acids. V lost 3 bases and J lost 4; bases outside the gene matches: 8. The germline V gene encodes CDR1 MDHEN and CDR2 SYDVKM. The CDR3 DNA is TGTGCCAGCAGTTTGAGCTTGCGGACAGGGGGCACTGAAGCTTTCTTT. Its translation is CASSLSLRTGGTEAFF.

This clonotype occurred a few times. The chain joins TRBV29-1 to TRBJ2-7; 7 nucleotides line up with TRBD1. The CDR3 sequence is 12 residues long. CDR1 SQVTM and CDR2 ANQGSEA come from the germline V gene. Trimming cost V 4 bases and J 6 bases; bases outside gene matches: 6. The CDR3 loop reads CSVATTGAEQYF. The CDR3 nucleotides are TGCAGCGTTGCTACTACAGGGGCCGAGCAGTACTTC.

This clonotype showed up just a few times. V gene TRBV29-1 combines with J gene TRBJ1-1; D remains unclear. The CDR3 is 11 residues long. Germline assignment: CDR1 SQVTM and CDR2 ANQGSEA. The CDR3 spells CGGNMNTEAFF. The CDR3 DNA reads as TGCGGTGGGAACATGAACACTGAAGCTTTCTTT.

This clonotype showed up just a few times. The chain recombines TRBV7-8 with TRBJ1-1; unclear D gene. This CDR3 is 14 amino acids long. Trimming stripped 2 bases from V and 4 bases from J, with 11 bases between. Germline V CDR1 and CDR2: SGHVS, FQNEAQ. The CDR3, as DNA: TGTGCCAGCAGCTTACGAAGGGTGGGCACTGAAGCTTTCTTT. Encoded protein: CASSLRRVGTEAFF.

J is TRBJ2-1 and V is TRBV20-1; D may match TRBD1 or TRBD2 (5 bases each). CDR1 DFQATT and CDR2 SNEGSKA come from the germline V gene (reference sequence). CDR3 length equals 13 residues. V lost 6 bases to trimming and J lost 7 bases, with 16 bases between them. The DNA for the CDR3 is TGCAGTGCCGTAGCGTCCCAGGGAAATGAGCAGTTCTTC. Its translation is CSAVASQGNEQFF.

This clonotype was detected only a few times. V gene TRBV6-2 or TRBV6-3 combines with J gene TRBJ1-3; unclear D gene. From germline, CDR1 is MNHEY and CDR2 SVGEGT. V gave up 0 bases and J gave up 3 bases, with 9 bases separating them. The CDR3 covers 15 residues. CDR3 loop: CASSYSSQVGNTIYF. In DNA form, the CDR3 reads TGTGCCAGCAGTTACTCGTCGCAGGTTGGAAACACCATATATTTT.

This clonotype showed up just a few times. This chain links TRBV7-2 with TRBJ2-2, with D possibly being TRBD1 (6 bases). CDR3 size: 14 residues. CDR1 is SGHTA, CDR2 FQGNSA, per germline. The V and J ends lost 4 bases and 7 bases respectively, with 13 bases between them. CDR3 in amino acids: CASSSQGLVGELFF. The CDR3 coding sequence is TGTGCCAGCAGCTCACAGGGCCTTGTCGGGGAGCTGTTTTTT. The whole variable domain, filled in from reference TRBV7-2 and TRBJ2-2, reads GAGVSQSPSNKVTEKGKDVELRCDPISGHTALYWYRQSLGQGLEFLIYFQGNSAPDKSGLPSDRFSAERTGGSVSTLTIQRTQQEDSAVYLCASSSQGLVGELFFGEGSRLTVL.

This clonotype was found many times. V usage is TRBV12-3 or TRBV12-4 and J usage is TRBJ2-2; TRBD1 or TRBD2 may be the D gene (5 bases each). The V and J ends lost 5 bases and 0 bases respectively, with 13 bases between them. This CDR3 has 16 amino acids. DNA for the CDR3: TGTGCCAGCAGTCTCCTTGGGGGTGCGAACACCGGGGAGCTGTTTTTT. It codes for CASSLLGGANTGELFF.

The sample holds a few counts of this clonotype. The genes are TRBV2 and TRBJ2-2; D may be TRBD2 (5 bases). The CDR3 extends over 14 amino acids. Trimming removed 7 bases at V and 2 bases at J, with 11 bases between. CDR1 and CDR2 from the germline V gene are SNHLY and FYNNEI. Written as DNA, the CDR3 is TGTGCCAGCAAGGAGGTCATTAACACCGGGGAGCTGTTTTTT. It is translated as CASKEVINTGELFF.

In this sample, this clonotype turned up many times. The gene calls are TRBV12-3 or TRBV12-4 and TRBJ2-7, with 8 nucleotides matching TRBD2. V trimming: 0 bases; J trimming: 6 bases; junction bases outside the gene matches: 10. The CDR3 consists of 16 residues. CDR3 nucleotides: TGTGCCAGCAGTTTAGCGCTTTCGGGAGGGCCTTCCGAGCAGTACTTC. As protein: CASSLALSGGPSEQYF.

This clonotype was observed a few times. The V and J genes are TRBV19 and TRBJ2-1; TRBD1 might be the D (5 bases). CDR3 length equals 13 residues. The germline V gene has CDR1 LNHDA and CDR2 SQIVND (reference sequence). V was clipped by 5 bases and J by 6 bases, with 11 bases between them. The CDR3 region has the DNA TGTGCCAGTAGTCAACAGGCCGGCAATGAGCAGTTCTTC. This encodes CASSQQAGNEQFF.

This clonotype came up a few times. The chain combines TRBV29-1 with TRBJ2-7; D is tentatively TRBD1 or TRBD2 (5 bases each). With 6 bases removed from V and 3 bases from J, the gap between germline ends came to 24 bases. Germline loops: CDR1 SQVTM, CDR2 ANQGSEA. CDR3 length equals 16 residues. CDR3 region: CSVPRGKPGTYYEQYV. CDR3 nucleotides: TGCAGCGTCCCGAGGGGAAAGCCGGGAACCTACTACGAGCAGTACGTC.

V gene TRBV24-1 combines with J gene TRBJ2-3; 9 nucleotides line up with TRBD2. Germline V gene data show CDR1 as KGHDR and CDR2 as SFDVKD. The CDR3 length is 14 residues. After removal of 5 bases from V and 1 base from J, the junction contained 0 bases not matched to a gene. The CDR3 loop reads CATSVAGGTDTQYF. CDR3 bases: TGTGCCACCAGTGTAGCGGGGGGCACAGATACGCAGTATTTT.

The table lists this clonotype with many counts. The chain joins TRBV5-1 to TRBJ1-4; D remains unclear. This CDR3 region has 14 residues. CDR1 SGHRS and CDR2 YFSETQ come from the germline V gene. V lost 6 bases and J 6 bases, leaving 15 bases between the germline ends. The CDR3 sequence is CASTGGQEDEKLFF. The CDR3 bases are TGCGCCAGCACCGGAGGCCAGGAGGATGAAAAACTGTTTTTT.

The CDR3 bases are TGTGCCATCAGTGAGTCGACCGCCGCGGGACCCCAAGAGACCCAGTACTTC. It translates to CAISESTAAGPQETQYF. V usage is TRBV10-3 and J usage is TRBJ2-5, with a possible D match to TRBD2 (6 bases). Germline CDR1 reads ENHRY; CDR2 reads SYGVKD. CDR3 length: 17 residues. V was shortened by 0 bases and J by 1 base, with 15 bases between the two germline ends.

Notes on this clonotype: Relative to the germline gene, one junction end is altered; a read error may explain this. The CDR3 protein is CTSSPGQANTEAFF. CDR3 sequence (DNA): TGCACCAGCAGCCCTGGACAGGCAAACACTGAAGCTTTCTTT. V usage is TRBV5-1 and J usage is TRBJ1-1; 7 bases are shared with TRBD1. The CDR3 totals 14 residues. Germline V lookup: CDR1 SGHRS, CDR2 YFSETQ. Full variable domain (missing parts from reference TRBV5-1 and TRBJ1-1): KAGVTQTPRYLIKTRGQQVTLSCSPISGHRSVSWYQQTPGQGLQFLFEYFSETQRNKGNFPGRFSGRQFSNSRSEMNVSTLELGDSALYLCTSSPGQANTEAFFGQGTRLTVV.